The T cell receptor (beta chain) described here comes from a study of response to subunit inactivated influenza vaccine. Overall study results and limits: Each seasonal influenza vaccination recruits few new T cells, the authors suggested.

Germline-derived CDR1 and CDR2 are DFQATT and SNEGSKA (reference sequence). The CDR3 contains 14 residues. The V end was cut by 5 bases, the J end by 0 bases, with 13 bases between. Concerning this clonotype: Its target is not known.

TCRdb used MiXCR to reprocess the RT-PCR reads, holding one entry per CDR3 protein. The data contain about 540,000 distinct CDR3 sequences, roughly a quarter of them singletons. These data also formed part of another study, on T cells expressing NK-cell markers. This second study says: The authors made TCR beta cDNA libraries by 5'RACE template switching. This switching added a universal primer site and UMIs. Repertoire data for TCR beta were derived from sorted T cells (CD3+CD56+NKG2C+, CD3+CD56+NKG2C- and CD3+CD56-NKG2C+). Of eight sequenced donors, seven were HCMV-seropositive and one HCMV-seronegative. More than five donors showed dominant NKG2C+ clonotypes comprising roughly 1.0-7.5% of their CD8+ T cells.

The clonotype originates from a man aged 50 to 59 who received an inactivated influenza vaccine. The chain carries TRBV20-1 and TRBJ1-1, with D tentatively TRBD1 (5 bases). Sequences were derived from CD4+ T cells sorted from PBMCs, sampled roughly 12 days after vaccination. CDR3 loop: CSAPREGMNTEAFF. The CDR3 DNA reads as TGCAGTGCTCCCCGGGAGGGGATGAACACTGAAGCTTTCTTT.